Listed here is a single T cell receptor (beta chain). The antigen remains undetermined. The data were taken from a study of T-cell memory formation after mild COVID-19. Overall study context: TCR clusters were mostly confined to one donor each.

This CDR3 contains 17 residues. CDR1 is LNHDA and CDR2 is SQIVND in the germline V gene (reference sequence). Unmatched junction bases numbered 9, after V lost 6 bases and J lost 4 bases. Study conclusions and caveats: Mainly CM and EM harbored the contracting CD4+ clones; mainly EMRA harbored the CD8+ ones. Cross-reactive memory apparently joined, as some responding clones appeared in pre-infection memory.

TCR alpha and TCR beta cDNA libraries carrying sample barcodes and UMIs came from 5'RACE with constant-segment primers. TCRdb recomputed calls from the 5' RACE reads with MiXCR, one row per CDR3 protein. The table lists approximately 170,000 distinct CDR3 sequences, 10% to 15% of them singletons, with approximately 3.4% in the top ten. This clonotype originated in a man aged 18 to 30 who had mild COVID-19 (a few samples of this study predate the infection). Cell type and time point are not known. The chain is built from TRBV19 and TRBJ2-2; TRBD1 agrees at 12 bases. The sequencing input was PBMCs or a T cell subset sorted from them (not recorded which). CDR3 DNA: TGTGCCAGTAGGCGGAGGGACAGGGGGCTACGCACCGGGGAGCTGTTTTTT. Residues: CASRRRDRGLRTGELFF.